This T cell receptor (beta chain) is drawn from a study of PD-1 blockade in classical Hodgkin lymphoma. Points from the study as a whole: Newly diagnosed patients had diversity similar to the baseline diversity of complete responders.

Clones were read by immunoSEQ multiplex PCR, and TCRdb kept only the in-frame ones, dropping some. The sample records fewer than 25,000 clones, 80% being singletons. On this clone itself: Its antigen is still unknown.

Relapse was seen in all patients after autologous stem cell transplantation, and brentuximab vedotin exposure was variable. The TCR comes from a human donor with classical Hodgkin lymphoma. The specimen was peripheral blood mononuclear cells (PBMCs), collected at baseline.

The CDR3 loop reads CASSQDRAGAETQYF. The CDR3 DNA follows: TGTGCCAGCAGTCAGGACAGGGCTGGAGCAGAGACCCAGTACTTC. This chain connects TRBV2 to TRBJ2-5; TRBD1 agrees at 8 bases. The CDR3 covers 15 residues. Germline V lookup: CDR1 SNHLY, CDR2 FYNNEI. V gave up 5 bases and J gave up 4 bases; unmatched junction bases: 9.